Listed below are T cell receptor beta chains from one sample, sequenced in a study of T cell changes during pregnancy in multiple sclerosis. Repertoires were generated with immunoSEQ multiplex PCR, while TCRdb's copy carries only in-frame clones and drops some. The table has more than 85,000 clones, more than 90% seen once. The sample in question was peripheral blood, obtained in the second trimester of pregnancy. These receptors came from a female donor with multiple sclerosis, enrolled in a pregnancy study. Both conserved end residues are part of each CDR3. D genes are given only for firm matches. Size values are once, few and many counts, or a class for expanded clones, and some rows have none.

size	J	V	D	DNA	CDR3
-	TRBJ1-4	TRBV7-6	-	TGTGCCAGCAGCCTCGCTTCGGACAACTCTAATGAAAAACTGTTTTTT	CASSLASDNSNEKLFF
-	TRBJ1-5	TRBV5-4	-	TGTGCCAGCAGCTTGGATCCCGGGGATCAGCCCCAGCATTTT	CASSLDPGDQPQHF
-	TRBJ1-5	TRBV2	-	TGTGCCAGCAAGCCGGGGGGGGGTGCCTATCAGCCCCAGCATTTT	CASKPGGGAYQPQHF
-	TRBJ1-2	TRBV16	-	TGTGCCAGCAGCCAGCTCGGGTTCTCCAACTATGGCTACACCTTC	CASSQLGFSNYGYTF
-	TRBJ2-5	TRBV27	TRBD2	TGTGCCAGTTCGGCCCCTAGCGGGAGCGGGGAGACCCAGTACTTC	CASSAPSGSGETQYF
-	TRBJ2-1	TRBV5-1	TRBD2	TGCGCCAGCAGCCAGAGGACTAGCGGGGTTGACAATGAGCAGTTCTTC	CASSQRTSGVDNEQFF
-	TRBJ1-1	TRBV28	-	TGTGCCAGCAGAATCAGGGGTACTACTTGGAACACTGAAGCTTTCTTT	CASRIRGTTWNTEAFF
-	TRBJ2-7	TRBV21-1	-	TGTGCCAGCCGACGAGGGGGACCCTACGAGCAGTACTTC	CASRRGGPYEQYF
-	TRBJ2-7	TRBV6-1	TRBD1	TGTGCCACCGAGACAGGGAACTACGAGCAGTACTTC	CATETGNYEQYF
-	TRBJ2-2	TRBV18	-	TGTGCCAGCTCACCTCAGGGATCGTACACCGGGGAGCTGTTTTTT	CASSPQGSYTGELFF
-	TRBJ2-5	TRBV30	-	TGTGCCTGGAGTGGTCCGGGCGGGCAAGAGACCCAGTACTTC	CAWSGPGGQETQYF
-	TRBJ2-5	TRBV7-8	-	TGTGCCAGCAGCTCGCTCGCGCGAAGAATAGAAGAGACCCAGTACTTC	CASSSLARRIEETQYF
-	TRBJ1-2	TRBV10-3	-	TGTGCCATCAGTGAGTCAGCAGGGAACTATGGCTACACCTTC	CAISESAGNYGYTF
medium-sized	TRBJ2-6	TRBV5-6	TRBD1	TGTGCCAGCAGCGAAGAGCCTCGGACAGGGTCTGGGGCCAACGTCCTGACTTTC	CASSEEPRTGSGANVLTF
once	TRBJ1-2	TRBV5-1	TRBD1	TGCGCCAGCAGCCCCGGGACAGGGGGGTTTGGGCGAGGCTACACCTTC	CASSPGTGGFGRGYTF
-	TRBJ2-5	TRBV19	-	TGTGCCAGTAGTATAGCTGCGGGGGCCCTCCAAGAGACCCAGTACTTC	CASSIAAGALQETQYF
-	TRBJ1-1	TRBV10-3	-	TGTGCCATCAGTGAGGGGCAGGGTACTGAAGCTTTCTTT	CAISEGQGTEAFF
-	TRBJ1-5	TRBV5-6	TRBD1	TGTGCCAGCAGCATGGGACAGCCTAGCAATCAGCCCCAGCATTTT	CASSMGQPSNQPQHF
-	TRBJ2-5	TRBV18	-	TGTGCCAGCTCACCATCAAGCGAAAGGTACCAAGAGACCCAGTACTTC	CASSPSSERYQETQYF
-	TRBJ1-4	TRBV7-9	TRBD1	TGTGCCAGCAGCTTACCGACAGGGGTGGAGGAAAAACTGTTTTTT	CASSLPTGVEEKLFF
once	TRBJ2-3	TRBV5-1	-	TGCGCCAGCAGCTTGGCCGGATTTAACGGGGATACGCAGTATTTT	CASSLAGFNGDTQYF
-	TRBJ1-2	TRBV2	TRBD1	TGTGCCAGCATTAAGCTGAGGACAGGGGGCAACTATGGCTACACCTTC	CASIKLRTGGNYGYTF
-	TRBJ2-3	TRBV25-1	-	TGTGCCAGCATGGGGGCAGGGGCATCATCAGATACGCAGTATTTT	CASMGAGASSDTQYF
-	TRBJ2-5	TRBV5-5	-	TGTGCCAGCAGCTTGGGGCGTATGGGCCGAGAGACCCAGTACTTC	CASSLGRMGRETQYF
-	TRBJ1-3	TRBV18	TRBD1	TGTGCCAGCTCACCGGGGACAGACCATGGAAACACCATATATTTT	CASSPGTDHGNTIYF
-	TRBJ1-6	TRBV7-6	-	TGTGCCAGCAGCTTAGGCGGGGGACTGGTTTCACCCCTCCACTTT	CASSLGGGLVSPLHF
-	TRBJ1-2	TRBV6-5	TRBD1	TGTGCCAGCAGTGCCACAGGGGGTGGTGGCTACACCTTC	CASSATGGGGYTF
-	TRBJ2-1	TRBV7-8	-	TGTGCCAGCAGCTCCCCCAGGCAGCGGAGCTCCTACAATGAGCAGTTCTTC	CASSSPRQRSSYNEQFF
-	TRBJ1-5	TRBV6-1	-	TGTGCCAGCAGTGAAGTCAGGGCCGGTAGTCAGCCCCAGCATTTT	CASSEVRAGSQPQHF
-	TRBJ2-1	TRBV5-1	-	TGCGCCAGCAGCTTGGCCGCGACTACGCATCTTCAGTTCTTC	CASSLAATTHLQFF
once	TRBJ2-1	TRBV5-1	TRBD2	TGCGCCAGCAGCTTGACTAGCGGGGGGGCAAATGAGCAGTTCTTC	CASSLTSGGANEQFF
-	TRBJ1-1	TRBV6-6	-	TGTGCCAGCAGCCCGACCGGCCGGGGTGAAGCTTTCTTT	CASSPTGRGEAFF
once	TRBJ2-7	TRBV2	-	TGTGCCAGCAAGCCGCCTGGAGATTACGAGCAGTACTTC	CASKPPGDYEQYF
-	TRBJ1-2	TRBV19	-	TGTGCCAGTAGTACCCCGAGGGGGGGAACGTATGGCTACACCTTC	CASSTPRGGTYGYTF
-	TRBJ1-2	TRBV27	TRBD1	TGTGCCAGCAGTTTATACCTCGGACAGGGGAACGGCTACACCTTC	CASSLYLGQGNGYTF
-	TRBJ1-1	TRBV11-1	-	TGTGCCAGCAGCTTAGGACGGGTAGACACTGAAGCTTTCTTT	CASSLGRVDTEAFF
-	TRBJ2-3	TRBV11-2	-	TGTGCCAGCAGCCCCGCAGCGTCGCGCACAGATACGCAGTATTTT	CASSPAASRTDTQYF
-	TRBJ2-3	TRBV15	-	TGTGCCACCAGCAGAGATCAGGGCTACCCGGCGGATACGCAGTATTTT	CATSRDQGYPADTQYF
-	TRBJ2-2	TRBV21-1	-	TGTGCCAGCAGCCACCGGGACAGGGGTACCGGGGAGCTGTTTTTT	CASSHRDRGTGELFF
-	TRBJ2-7	TRBV2	-	TGTGCCAGCAGTGACTTGGGGAGGAGCTCCTACGAGCAGTACTTC	CASSDLGRSSYEQYF
-	TRBJ1-4	TRBV18	-	TGTGCCAGCTCACCGAGTACGGGGGTGGAAGAAAAACTGTTTTTT	CASSPSTGVEEKLFF
-	TRBJ2-5	TRBV2	TRBD2	TGTGCCAGCCGACTAGCGGGAGACGGAGAGACCCAGTACTTC	CASRLAGDGETQYF
-	TRBJ1-1	TRBV2	-	TGTGCCAGCAGTGATCCACAGAGAATGAACACTGAAGCTTTCTTT	CASSDPQRMNTEAFF
-	TRBJ2-1	TRBV5-6	-	TGTGCCAGCAGCTCATATATTCCGGGATGGCAGGGGCGGGGGAATGAGCAGTTCTTC	CASSSYIPGWQGRGNEQFF
-	TRBJ1-3	TRBV7-2	-	TGTGCCAGCAGCGGGGGGGCAGGGGCTGCGGGAAACACCATATATTTT	CASSGGAGAAGNTIYF
-	TRBJ2-5	TRBV29-1	-	TGCAGCGTTCGGACGGCGGGTAGGGAGACCCAGTACTTC	CSVRTAGRETQYF
-	TRBJ2-1	TRBV28	TRBD1	TGTGCCAGCAGAGGGACAGCTAACAATGAGCAGTTCTTC	CASRGTANNEQFF